The clone carrying this T cell receptor (beta chain) was observed a single time. Its target is unknown. This sample stems from a study of response to subunit inactivated influenza vaccine. TCRdb itself ran the RT-PCR reads through MiXCR, one entry per CDR3 protein. The table lists under 850,000 distinct CDR3 sequences, roughly 20% of them singletons. Study conclusions and caveats: With each seasonal influenza vaccination, the authors suggested, few new T cells are recruited.

This clonotype was sampled from a man between 45 and 60 years old who received an inactivated influenza vaccine. This sample comprised PBMCs from blood, obtained approximately 5 days after vaccination.

CDR3 coding DNA: TGTGCCAGCAGCTCCTTTAGCGGGAGGTTCAACGAGCAGTACTTC. This codes for CASSSFSGRFNEQYF. The chain uses TRBV5-8 and TRBJ2-7, with 10 nucleotides matching TRBD2. Trimming removed 3 bases from V and 5 bases from J; junction bases left unmatched: 8. The CDR3 spans 15 residues. Per germline, CDR1 SGHTS and CDR2 YDEGEE.